The sequence of this T cell receptor (beta chain) was determined in a study of human thymus T cells. Study findings and constraints: Across thymic and blood repertoires, the usage of V and J genes appeared to be biased. The related literature has documented a marked overlap of thymic repertoires among unrelated individuals.

Concerning this clone itself: The target antigen is unknown.

Trimming cost V 2 bases and J 2 bases; bases outside gene matches: 8. The CDR3 has 16 residues. Germline V lookup: CDR1 SGHRS, CDR2 YFSETQ. Only in-frame clones appear in the TCRdb table, and some are missing; sequencing was by immunoSEQ multiplex PCR. There are roughly 130,000 clones in the sample; around 94% occur only once, and more than 0.02% lies in the top ten. The source of the thymus tissue was resections taken during corrective heart surgery. The chain recombines TRBV5-1 with TRBJ2-7; 9 bases are a match to TRBD2. The source material was thymus tissue. This receptor was obtained from a boy under three years old with a congenital heart defect but otherwise immunologically healthy. The CDR3: CASSFLIAGAPYEQYF. CDR3 DNA sequence: TGCGCCAGCAGCTTCCTTATAGCGGGGGCCCCCTACGAGCAGTACTTC.